A single sample gave rise to the 13 T cell receptor beta chains below, sequenced in a study of blood T cell repertoires in COVID-19. Sequenced by immunoSEQ multiplex PCR; TCRdb stores in-frame clones only, minus some. The data hold 200,000 to 250,000 clones, with under 90% observed a single time. The sample comprised PBMCs or T cells enriched from blood (not recorded which). All receptors derive from a woman in her sixties or seventies who had recovered from COVID-19.

The chain joins TRBV5-1 to TRBJ1-1; D is ambiguous. The CDR3 runs 14 residues. Germline lookup yields CDR1 SGHRS and CDR2 YFSETQ. Trimming removed 5 bases from V and 1 base from J, with 12 bases in between. In nucleotides, the CDR3 is TGCGCCAGCAGTCGTGTTACAGAGAACACTGAAGCTTTCTTT. Protein sequence: CASSRVTENTEAFF.

The rearrangement joins TRBV3-1 (or the pseudogene TRBV3-2) to TRBJ2-1; D possibly corresponds to TRBD2 (7 bases). The V and J ends lost 6 bases and 5 bases respectively, with 17 bases between them. The CDR3 spans 15 residues. CDR1 is LGHDT and CDR2 is YNNKEL in the germline V gene (reference sequence). The CDR3 reads CASREGGDWNNEQFF. In DNA, the CDR3 is TGTGCCAGCAGAGAAGGGGGGGATTGGAACAATGAGCAGTTCTTC.

The V gene is TRBV21-1, the J gene TRBJ2-2; TRBD2 is taken as the D call from the table, unchecked against the DNA. TRBV21-1 is designated a pseudogene. The CDR3 sequence is 15 residues long. The CDR3 DNA follows: TGTGCCAGCAGCAAAGAGGCCGGAGACACCGGGGAGCTGTTTTTT. Its protein is CASSKEAGDTGELFF.

The rearrangement links TRBV3-1 (or the pseudogene TRBV3-2) to TRBJ1-1; 10 bases are shared with TRBD1. This CDR3 spans 13 amino acids. The V gene end was trimmed by 3 bases and the J gene end by 7 bases; junction bases not matched to a gene: 2. Germline CDR1 is LGHDT and CDR2 is YNNKEL (reference sequence). The CDR3 DNA is TGTGCCAGCAGCCATGACAGGGGGCTTGAAGCTTTCTTT. The encoded protein is CASSHDRGLEAFF.

The V call is TRBV11-2, the J call TRBJ2-5, with unresolved D. Trimming stripped 4 bases from V and 2 bases from J, with 8 bases between. The CDR3 covers 13 residues. The germline V gene encodes CDR1 SGHAT and CDR2 FQNNGV. The DNA for the CDR3 is TGTGCCAGCAGCTCCCAGACTCAAGAGACCCAGTACTTC. Its translation is CASSSQTQETQYF. Together with reference TRBV11-2 and TRBJ2-5, the CDR3 gives the full variable domain: EAGVAQSPRYKIIEKRQSVAFWCNPISGHATLYWYQQILGQGPKLLIQFQNNGVVDDSQLPKDRFSAERLKGVDSTLKIQPAKLEDSAVYLCASSSQTQETQYFGPGTRLLVL.

The rearrangement joins TRBV4-3 to TRBJ2-7, with TRBD1 as a possible D gene (5 bases). The CDR3 has 15 residues. V was cut by 0 bases and J by 3 bases, with 12 bases left in between. Looked up from germline, CDR1 is LGHNA and CDR2 is YSLEER. The CDR3 loop is CASSQDPARDYEQYF. The CDR3 bases are TGCGCCAGCAGCCAAGATCCGGCCAGGGACTACGAGCAGTACTTC.

The J gene is TRBJ2-7, the V gene TRBV14, with TRBD2 identical over 9 bases. Trimming removed 4 bases from V and 7 bases from J; junction bases left unmatched: 8. CDR3 length equals 14 residues. Germline V gene sequence: CDR1 SGHDN, CDR2 FVKESK. The CDR3 DNA reads as TGTGCCAGCAGCCGCGGGGGGGCGAGTAGGGAGCAGTACTTC. Translation: CASSRGGASREQYF.

This clone showed up just once. The rearrangement links TRBV6-2 or TRBV6-3 to TRBJ1-3; D is unresolved. This CDR3 contains 15 residues. The germline CDR1 and CDR2 sequences are MNHEY and SVGEGT. V shed 5 bases and J shed 0 bases, with 11 bases lying between them. CDR3 in DNA: TGTGCCAGCAGTAAGAATCTAGACTCTGGAAACACCATATATTTT. Translating gives CASSKNLDSGNTIYF.

The count of this clone is one. The chain joins TRBV12-5 to TRBJ2-4, with D unclear. The germline V gene has CDR1 LGHNT and CDR2 FRNRAP. The CDR3 has 11 residues. V was trimmed by 3 bases and J by 8 bases, leaving 5 bases between them. The CDR3 protein is CASGFSDIQYF. CDR3 coding DNA: TGTGCTAGTGGTTTTTCAGACATTCAGTACTTC.

The V gene is TRBV12-3 or TRBV12-4, the J gene TRBJ2-5, with D maybe TRBD2 (6 bases). The CDR3 totals 13 residues. Deletions cut 10 bases from V and 2 bases from J, with 14 bases between. The CDR3 region is CAISSGLQETQYF. The CDR3 nucleotides are TGTGCCATAAGTAGCGGTCTACAAGAGACCCAGTACTTC.

This clone has a handful of counts. The chain couples TRBV29-1 to TRBJ1-3, with D possibly being TRBD1 (6 bases). V was cut by 5 bases and J by 2 bases, with 16 bases left in between. The CDR3 contains 15 residues. CDR1 and CDR2 from the germline V gene are SQVTM and ANQGSEA. The CDR3 nucleotides read TGCAGCGTTTCCGTCTCGGGGGGGCCTGGAAACACCATATATTTT. As protein: CSVSVSGGPGNTIYF.

This sequence joins TRBV18 and TRBJ2-3, with D maybe TRBD2 (6 bases). The CDR3 runs to 16 residues. CDR1 and CDR2 from the germline V gene are KGHSH and LQKENI. Trimming took off 6 bases at V and 4 bases at J, with 20 bases between the two ends. CDR3 region: CASSPTVGRGADTQYF. In nucleotides, the CDR3 is TGTGCCAGCTCCCCAACTGTCGGGAGAGGGGCAGATACGCAGTATTTT. Full variable domain (outside the CDR3, taken from reference TRBV18 and TRBJ2-3): NAGVMQNPRHLVRRRGQEARLRCSPMKGHSHVYWYRQLPEEGLKFMVYLQKENIIDESGMPKERFSAEFPKEGPSILRIQQVVRGDSAAYFCASSPTVGRGADTQYFGPGTRLTVL.

The genes are TRBV7-6 and TRBJ1-4; D uncertain. The germline V gene encodes CDR1 SGHVS and CDR2 FNYEAQ. Trimming shortened V by 5 bases and J by 6 bases, and 7 bases separated the two germline ends. There are 12 residues in the CDR3. The CDR3 region is CASSLRDEKLFF. The CDR3 region has the DNA TGTGCCAGCAGCCTTAGAGATGAAAAACTGTTTTTT.